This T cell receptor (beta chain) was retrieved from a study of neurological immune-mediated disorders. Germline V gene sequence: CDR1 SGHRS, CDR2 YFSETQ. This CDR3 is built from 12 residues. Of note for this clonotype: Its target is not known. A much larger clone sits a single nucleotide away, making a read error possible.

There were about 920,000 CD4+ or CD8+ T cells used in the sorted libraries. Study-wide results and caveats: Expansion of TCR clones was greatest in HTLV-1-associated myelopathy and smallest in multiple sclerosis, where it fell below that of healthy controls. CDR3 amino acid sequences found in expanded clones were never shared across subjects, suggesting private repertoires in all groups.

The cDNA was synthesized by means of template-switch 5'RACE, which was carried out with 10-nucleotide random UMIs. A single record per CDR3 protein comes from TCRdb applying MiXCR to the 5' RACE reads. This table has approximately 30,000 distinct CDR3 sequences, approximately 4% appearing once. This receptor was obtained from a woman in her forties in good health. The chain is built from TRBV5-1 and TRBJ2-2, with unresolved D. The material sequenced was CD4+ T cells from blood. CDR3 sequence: CVSSPMVGELFF. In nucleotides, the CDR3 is TGCGTCAGCAGCCCCATGGTCGGGGAGCTGTTTTTT. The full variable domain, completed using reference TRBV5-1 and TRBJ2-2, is KAGVTQTPRYLIKTRGQQVTLSCSPISGHRSVSWYQQTPGQGLQFLFEYFSETQRNKGNFPGRFSGRQFSNSRSEMNVSTLELGDSALYLCVSSPMVGELFFGEGSRLTVL.